Listed below are T cell receptor beta chains from one sample, sequenced in a study of shared clonotypes between healthy human individuals. This table comes from immunoSEQ multiplex PCR, and its TCRdb copy is limited to in-frame clones, with some not included. The top ten hold approximately 25% of the sample, which has about 820,000 clones, around 92% seen once. Sequenced material: naive CD8+ T cells sorted from blood. All receptors come from a man under 40 in good health. Both conserved end residues are trimmed from each CDR3.

v_gene | CDR3aa
TRBV9 | ASSVGLTGTGANVLT
TRBV7-9 | ASSAQTGTSGRETQY
TRBV7-2 | ASSSTGLEGRAELF
TRBV28 | ASRDEGNEQF
TRBV6-5 | ASSYSSRTANTEAF
TRBV30 | AWSVGASGTDTQY
TRBV6-1 | ASKGRGEQPQH
TRBV27 | ASSLGTGGTEAF
TRBV7-2 | ASSVQGAGEQY
TRBV27 | ASSLGGLGELF
TRBV9 | ASTPPREDTQY
TRBV4-1 | ASSQEPQGAGNTIY
TRBV7-9 | ASSLDPGLYGYT
TRBV15 | ATSRDTGVSTDTQY
TRBV5-1 | ASSLDGQGFGDTQY
TRBV27 | ASSFLRAEGGLAGATGELF
TRBV2 | ASSASSSNYGYT
TRBV28 | ASRGTGTRQPQH
TRBV7-9 | ASSPLGGGPSYNEQF
TRBV4-1 | ASSQALAGGLNEQF
TRBV7-6 | ASSLGGLTEAF
TRBV19 | ASSPPLPTGSGNNEQF
TRBV7-9 | ASSLDRGLY
TRBV5-1 | ASSPYGQGHESEGDTEAF
TRBV19 | ASEPGESAEKLF
TRBV4-1 | ASSQGLRLAGDRGEQF
TRBV14 | ASSPGYGYT
TRBV10-3 | AISGGLASTGELF
TRBV27 | ASSSGTGSYNEQF
TRBV7-6 | ASSLASGDLGSYEQY
TRBV9 | ASSVGAGVNNEQF
TRBV4-1 | ASSLRQQVNTEAF
TRBV4-1 | ASSLFGTSLYNEQF
TRBV25-1 | ASSESLGPEGELF
TRBV2 | ASSASPGQGYEQY
TRBV2 | ASSGWVDNEQF
TRBV30 | AWSGGQGVSYEQY
TRBV29-1 | SVVVAGGYNEQF
TRBV5-5 | ASSLGTAPYEQY
TRBV5-4 | ASSWTSGGSYEQY
TRBV19 | ASRTGSSYEQY
TRBV27 | ASRWGVGYEQY